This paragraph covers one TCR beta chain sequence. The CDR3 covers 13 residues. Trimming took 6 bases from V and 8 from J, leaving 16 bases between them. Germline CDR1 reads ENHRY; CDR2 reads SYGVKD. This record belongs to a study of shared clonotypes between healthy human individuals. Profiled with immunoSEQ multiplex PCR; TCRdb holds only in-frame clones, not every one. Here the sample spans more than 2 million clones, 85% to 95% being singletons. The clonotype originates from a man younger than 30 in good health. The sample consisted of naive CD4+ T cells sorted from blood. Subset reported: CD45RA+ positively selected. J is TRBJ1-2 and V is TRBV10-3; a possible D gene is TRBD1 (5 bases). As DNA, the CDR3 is TGTGCCATCAGCGTCATAGATGGGGACGGCTACACCTTC. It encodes CAISVIDGDGYTF.